The rows below give T cell receptor beta chains drawn from one sample of a study of blood T cells in healthy people across ages. TCRdb ran MiXCR on the 5' RACE reads and lists one entry per CDR3 protein. The sample carries 700,000 to 950,000 distinct CDR3 sequences, roughly 41% recorded once. The sequenced sample was blood. The receptors originated from an older woman in good health. The CDR3 runs from the conserved cysteine through the conserved F or W. Fields, in order: CDR3 length, D gene, J gene, V gene, clone size, CDR3 protein, CDR3 DNA. A D gene is named only where the DNA matches it firmly. Clone size is shown for a subset of rows, as once, few, many or a class of expanded clone.

13	.	TRBJ1-1	TRBV5-1	.	CASSSSRDTEAFF	TGCGCCAGCAGCTCCTCCAGAGACACTGAAGCTTTCTTT
16	TRBD2	TRBJ2-1	TRBV4-1	.	CASSPAGTSGRGEQFF	TGCGCCAGCAGCCCAGCCGGGACTAGCGGGAGAGGAGAGCAGTTCTTC
15	TRBD2	TRBJ2-1	TRBV20-1	.	CSADDGGGLYNEQFF	TGCAGTGCGGATGACGGGGGGGGACTCTACAATGAGCAGTTCTTC
15	.	TRBJ2-5	TRBV19	.	CASTTTGILGETQYF	TGTGCCAGTACCACAACAGGGATTTTGGGAGAGACCCAGTACTTC
12	.	TRBJ2-5	TRBV21-1	.	CASTGVRETQYF	TGTGCCAGTACAGGGGTGCGAGAGACCCAGTACTTC
14	.	TRBJ2-5	TRBV20-1	.	CSARDRGLQETQYF	TGCAGTGCTAGAGATAGAGGGCTCCAAGAGACCCAGTACTTC
15	TRBD1	TRBJ2-7	TRBV27	few	CASSRRDRGGYEQYF	TGTGCCAGCTCCCGTCGGGACAGGGGGGGCTACGAGCAGTACTTC
12	TRBD2	TRBJ2-5	TRBV20-1	.	CSARGGGETQYF	TGCAGTGCCCGGGGGGGTGGAGAGACCCAGTACTTC
13	.	TRBJ2-5	TRBV30	few	CAWNVQGEETQYF	TGTGCCTGGAATGTTCAGGGAGAAGAGACCCAGTACTTC
14	TRBD1	TRBJ2-7	TRBV18	few	CASSRQGESYEQYF	TGTGCCAGCTCAAGACAGGGGGAGAGCTACGAGCAGTACTTC
12	.	TRBJ2-3	TRBV5-1	.	CASSLARNTQYF	TGCGCCAGCAGCTTGGCTCGGAATACGCAGTATTTT
17	.	TRBJ2-1	TRBV20-1	.	CSATTTDRRQNYNEQFF	TGCAGTGCTACTACCACAGACAGGAGACAAAACTACAATGAGCAGTTCTTC
12	.	TRBJ2-3	TRBV6-1	few	CASSDVRVTQYF	TGTGCCAGCAGTGACGTACGGGTTACGCAGTATTTT
14	TRBD1	TRBJ2-5	TRBV13	few	CASSATRQGETQYF	TGTGCCAGCAGCGCCACCCGACAGGGAGAGACCCAGTACTTC
15	.	TRBJ1-1	TRBV6-5	.	CASSYSGGGNTEAFF	TGTGCCAGCAGTTACTCAGGCGGAGGGAACACTGAAGCTTTCTTT
14	.	TRBJ2-7	TRBV7-9	.	CASSRSGSNYEQYF	TGTGCCAGCAGCCGGAGCGGGTCGAACTACGAGCAGTACTTC
14	TRBD1	TRBJ1-1	TRBV20-1	few	CSAHNTGTATEAFF	TGCAGTGCTCATAATACCGGGACAGCTACTGAAGCTTTCTTT
16	.	TRBJ1-6	TRBV2	.	CASSGTGSSYNSPLHF	TGTGCCAGCAGTGGGACGGGAAGCTCCTATAATTCACCCCTCCACTTT
19	TRBD2	TRBJ2-6	TRBV27	.	CASSFVGLAGGSGANVLTF	TGTGCCAGCAGTTTTGTGGGACTAGCGGGAGGTTCCGGGGCCAACGTCCTGACTTTC
13	TRBD1	TRBJ1-6	TRBV6-5	.	CASTGGYNSPLHF	TGTGCCAGCACAGGGGGCTATAATTCACCCCTCCACTTT
14	.	TRBJ2-1	TRBV4-3	.	CASSQEVLDNEQFF	TGCGCCAGCAGCCAAGAAGTGCTCGACAATGAGCAGTTCTTC
14	TRBD1	TRBJ2-3	TRBV7-2	few	CASSFGQGGDTQYF	TGTGCCAGCAGCTTCGGACAGGGTGGGGATACGCAGTATTTT
16	.	TRBJ2-1	TRBV20-1	few	CSAERAWVQFYNEQFF	TGCAGTGCTGAGCGGGCATGGGTTCAGTTTTACAATGAGCAGTTCTTC
16	TRBD1	TRBJ2-1	TRBV12-3/TRBV12-4	.	CASSLGDRGEYNEQFF	TGTGCCAGCAGTTTAGGGGACAGGGGGGAGTACAATGAGCAGTTCTTC
15	TRBD1	TRBJ2-7	TRBV6-2/TRBV6-3	.	CASSYGRDRGYEQYF	TGTGCCAGCAGTTACGGACGGGACAGAGGCTACGAGCAGTACTTC
14	.	TRBJ1-1	TRBV7-9	.	CASSAGQIPTEAFF	TGTGCCAGCAGCGCCGGACAGATTCCCACTGAAGCTTTCTTT
15	.	TRBJ1-4	TRBV7-9	.	CASSSPSWQGEKLFF	TGTGCCAGCAGCTCCCCCAGCTGGCAGGGTGAAAAACTGTTTTTT
14	.	TRBJ1-1	TRBV7-9	.	CASSTLTANTEAFF	TGTGCCAGCAGCACCCTGACAGCGAACACTGAAGCTTTCTTT
13	.	TRBJ2-5	TRBV29-1	.	CSVDRGIAETQYF	TGCAGCGTTGATCGAGGGATTGCAGAGACCCAGTACTTC
12	.	TRBJ2-1	TRBV7-3	.	CASSFRPNEQFF	TGTGCCAGCAGCTTTAGACCCAATGAGCAGTTCTTC
12	.	TRBJ2-7	TRBV7-9	many	CASSQRDYEQYF	TGTGCCAGCAGCCAACGTGATTACGAGCAGTACTTC
13	.	TRBJ2-2	TRBV11-2	.	CASRPFDTGELFF	TGTGCCAGCCGACCATTTGACACCGGGGAGCTGTTTTTT